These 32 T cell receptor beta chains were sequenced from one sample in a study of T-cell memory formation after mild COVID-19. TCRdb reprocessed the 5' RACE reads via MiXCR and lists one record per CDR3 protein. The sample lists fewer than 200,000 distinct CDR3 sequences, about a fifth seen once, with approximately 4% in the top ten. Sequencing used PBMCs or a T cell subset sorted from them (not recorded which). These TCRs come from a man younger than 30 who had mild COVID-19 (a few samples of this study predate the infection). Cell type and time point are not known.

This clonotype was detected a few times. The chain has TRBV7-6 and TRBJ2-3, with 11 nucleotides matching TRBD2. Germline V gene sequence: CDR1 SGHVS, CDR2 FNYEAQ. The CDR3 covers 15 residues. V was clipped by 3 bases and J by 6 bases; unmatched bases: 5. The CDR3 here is CASSFLAGGWDTQYF. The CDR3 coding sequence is TGTGCCAGCAGCTTCCTAGCGGGGGGTTGGGATACGCAGTATTTT.

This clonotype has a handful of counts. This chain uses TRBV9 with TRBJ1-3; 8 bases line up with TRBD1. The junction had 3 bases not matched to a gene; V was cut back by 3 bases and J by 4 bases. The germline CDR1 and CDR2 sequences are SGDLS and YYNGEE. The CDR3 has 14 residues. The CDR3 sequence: CASSADRGGNTIYF. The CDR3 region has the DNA TGTGCCAGCAGCGCCGACAGGGGAGGAAACACCATATATTTT.

CDR3 protein: CASSYTVNTGELFF. CDR3 DNA: TGTGCCAGCAGCTATACAGTGAACACCGGGGAGCTGTTTTTT. V and J are TRBV7-2 and TRBJ2-2; no firm D call. The germline V gene has CDR1 SGHTA and CDR2 FQGNSA. The CDR3 loop spans 14 amino acids. V was trimmed by 4 bases and J by 1 base, leaving 7 bases between them.

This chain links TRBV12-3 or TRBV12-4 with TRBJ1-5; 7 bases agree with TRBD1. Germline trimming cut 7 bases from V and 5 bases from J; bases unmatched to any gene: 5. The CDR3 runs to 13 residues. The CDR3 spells CASTRTGDQPQHF. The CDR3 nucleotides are TGTGCCAGCACTCGGACAGGCGATCAGCCCCAGCATTTT.

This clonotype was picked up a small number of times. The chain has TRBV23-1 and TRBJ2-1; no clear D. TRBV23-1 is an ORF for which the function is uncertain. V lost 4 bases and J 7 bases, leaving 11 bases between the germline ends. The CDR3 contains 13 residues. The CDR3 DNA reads TGCGCCAGCAGTCCACGGGTGGGGAATGAGCAGTTCTTC. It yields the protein CASSPRVGNEQFF.

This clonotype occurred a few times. The CDR3 protein is CASSSMQTSAETQYF. The DNA of the CDR3 is TGTGCCAGCAGCTCAATGCAGACTAGCGCGGAGACCCAGTACTTC. This chain joins TRBV7-9 and TRBJ2-5; 8 bases line up with TRBD2. Losses at the gene ends were 4 bases for V and 5 bases for J; bases not matched to a gene: 9. The CDR3 covers 15 residues. In germline, CDR1 is SEHNR, CDR2 FQNEAQ (reference sequence).

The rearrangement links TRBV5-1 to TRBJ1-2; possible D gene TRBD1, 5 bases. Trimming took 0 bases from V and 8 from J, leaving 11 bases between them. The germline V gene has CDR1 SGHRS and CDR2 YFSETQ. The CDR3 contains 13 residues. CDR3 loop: CASSLGGGDGYTF. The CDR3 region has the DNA TGCGCCAGCAGCTTGGGGGGCGGCGACGGCTACACCTTC.

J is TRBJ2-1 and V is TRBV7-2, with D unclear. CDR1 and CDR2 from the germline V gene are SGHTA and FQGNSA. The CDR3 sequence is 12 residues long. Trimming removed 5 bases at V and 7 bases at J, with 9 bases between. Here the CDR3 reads CASSAYENEQFF. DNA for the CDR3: TGTGCCAGCAGCGCGTACGAGAATGAGCAGTTCTTC.

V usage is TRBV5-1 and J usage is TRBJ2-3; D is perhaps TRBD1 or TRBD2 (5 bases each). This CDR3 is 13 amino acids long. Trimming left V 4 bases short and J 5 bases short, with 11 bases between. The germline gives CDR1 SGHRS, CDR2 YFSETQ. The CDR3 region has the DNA TGCGCCAGCAGCCCCATTGGGGGAGATACGCAGTATTTT. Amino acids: CASSPIGGDTQYF.

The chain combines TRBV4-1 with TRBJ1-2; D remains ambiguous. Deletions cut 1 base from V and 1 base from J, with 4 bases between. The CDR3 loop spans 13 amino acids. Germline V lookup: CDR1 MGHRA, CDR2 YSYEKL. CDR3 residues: CASSQGNNYGYTF. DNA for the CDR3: TGCGCCAGCAGCCAAGGGAATAACTATGGCTACACCTTC.

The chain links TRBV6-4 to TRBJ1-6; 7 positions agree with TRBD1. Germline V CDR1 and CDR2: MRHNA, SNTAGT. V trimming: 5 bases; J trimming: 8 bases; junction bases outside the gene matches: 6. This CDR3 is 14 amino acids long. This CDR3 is CASSPHRGDSPLHF. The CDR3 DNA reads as TGTGCCAGCAGTCCACACAGGGGTGATTCACCCCTCCACTTT.

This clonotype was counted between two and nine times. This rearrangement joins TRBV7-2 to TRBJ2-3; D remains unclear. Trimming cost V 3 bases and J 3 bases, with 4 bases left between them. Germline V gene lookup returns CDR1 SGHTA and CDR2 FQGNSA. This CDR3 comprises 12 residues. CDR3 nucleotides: TGTGCCAGCAGCTTCTTTACAGATACGCAGTATTTT. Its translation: CASSFFTDTQYF.

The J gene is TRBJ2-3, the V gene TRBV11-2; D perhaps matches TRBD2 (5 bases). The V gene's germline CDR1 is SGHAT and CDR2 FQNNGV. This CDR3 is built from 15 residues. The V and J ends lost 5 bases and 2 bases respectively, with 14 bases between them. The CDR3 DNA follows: TGTGCCAGCAGCCCCCGCCGGGGTCCCACAGATACGCAGTATTTT. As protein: CASSPRRGPTDTQYF.

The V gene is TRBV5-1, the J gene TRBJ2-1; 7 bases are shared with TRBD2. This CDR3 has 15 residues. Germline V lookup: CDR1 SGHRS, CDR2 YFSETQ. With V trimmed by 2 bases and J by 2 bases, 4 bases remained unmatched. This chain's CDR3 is CASSFGGGTYNEQFF. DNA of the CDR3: TGCGCCAGCAGCTTTGGCGGGGGTACCTACAATGAGCAGTTCTTC.

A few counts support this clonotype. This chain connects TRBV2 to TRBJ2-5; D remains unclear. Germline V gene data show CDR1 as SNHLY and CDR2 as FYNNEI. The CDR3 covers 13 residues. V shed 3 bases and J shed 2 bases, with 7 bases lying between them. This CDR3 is CASSEADQETQYF. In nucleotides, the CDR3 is TGTGCCAGCAGTGAGGCGGATCAAGAGACCCAGTACTTC.

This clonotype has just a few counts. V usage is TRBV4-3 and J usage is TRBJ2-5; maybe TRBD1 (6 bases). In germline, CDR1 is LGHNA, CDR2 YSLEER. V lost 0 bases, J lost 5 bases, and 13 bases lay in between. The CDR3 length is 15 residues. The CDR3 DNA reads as TGCGCCAGCAGCCAAGATTTGGGGGCCGGGGAGACCCAGTACTTC. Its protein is CASSQDLGAGETQYF.

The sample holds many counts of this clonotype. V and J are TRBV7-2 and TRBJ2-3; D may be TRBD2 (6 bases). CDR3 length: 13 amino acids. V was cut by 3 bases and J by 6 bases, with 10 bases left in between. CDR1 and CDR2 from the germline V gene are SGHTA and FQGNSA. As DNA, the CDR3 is TGTGCCAGCAGCTTTGAAACTAGCGATACGCAGTATTTT. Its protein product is CASSFETSDTQYF.

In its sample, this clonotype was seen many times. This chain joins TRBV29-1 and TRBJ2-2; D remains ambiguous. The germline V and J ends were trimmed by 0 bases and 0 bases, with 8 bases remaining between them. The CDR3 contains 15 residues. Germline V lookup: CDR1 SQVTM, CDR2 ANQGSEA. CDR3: CSVEEPRANTGELFF. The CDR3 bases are TGCAGCGTTGAAGAGCCCCGAGCGAACACCGGGGAGCTGTTTTTT.

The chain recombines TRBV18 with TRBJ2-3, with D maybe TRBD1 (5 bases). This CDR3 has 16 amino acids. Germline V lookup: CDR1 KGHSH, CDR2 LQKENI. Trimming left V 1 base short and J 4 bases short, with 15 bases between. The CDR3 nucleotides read TGTGCCAGCTCACCACGGGGCAGGGCGGCAGCAGATACGCAGTATTTT. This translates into CASSPRGRAAADTQYF.

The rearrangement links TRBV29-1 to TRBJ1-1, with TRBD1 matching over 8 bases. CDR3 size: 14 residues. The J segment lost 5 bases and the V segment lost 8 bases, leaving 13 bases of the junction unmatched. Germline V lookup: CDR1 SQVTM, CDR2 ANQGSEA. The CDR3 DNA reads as TGCAGCTGCCTGAAGCAGGGGGCCGATACTGAAGCTTTCTTT. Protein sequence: CSCLKQGADTEAFF.

In DNA, the CDR3 is TGTGCCACTAGTATGGACAGGGACTATGGCTACACCTTC. This gives the protein CATSMDRDYGYTF. The V and J genes are TRBV24-1 and TRBJ1-2; 8 bases match TRBD1. The CDR3 length is 13 residues. Germline V gene sequence: CDR1 KGHDR, CDR2 SFDVKD. V gave up 10 bases and J gave up 3 bases; unmatched junction bases: 6.

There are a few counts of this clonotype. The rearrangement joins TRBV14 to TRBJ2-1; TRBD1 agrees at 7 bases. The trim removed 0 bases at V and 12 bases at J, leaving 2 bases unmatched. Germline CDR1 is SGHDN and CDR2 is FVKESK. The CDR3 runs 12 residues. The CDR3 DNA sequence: TGTGCCAGCAGCCAAGATCGACAGGGGCAGTTCTTC. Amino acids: CASSQDRQGQFF.

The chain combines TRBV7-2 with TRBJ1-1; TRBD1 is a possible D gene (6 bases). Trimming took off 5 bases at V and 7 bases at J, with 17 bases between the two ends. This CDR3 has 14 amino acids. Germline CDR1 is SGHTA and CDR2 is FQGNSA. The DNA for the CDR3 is TGTGCCAGCAGCGAAGACAGGCCCAGCCTTGAAGCTTTCTTT. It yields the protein CASSEDRPSLEAFF.

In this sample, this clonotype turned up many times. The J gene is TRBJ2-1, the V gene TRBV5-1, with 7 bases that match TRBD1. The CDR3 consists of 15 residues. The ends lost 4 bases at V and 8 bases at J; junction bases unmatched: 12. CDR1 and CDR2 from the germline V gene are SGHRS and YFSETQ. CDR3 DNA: TGCGCCAGCAGCCCGACGGGACAGCAACCCGATGAGCAGTTCTTC. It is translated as CASSPTGQQPDEQFF.

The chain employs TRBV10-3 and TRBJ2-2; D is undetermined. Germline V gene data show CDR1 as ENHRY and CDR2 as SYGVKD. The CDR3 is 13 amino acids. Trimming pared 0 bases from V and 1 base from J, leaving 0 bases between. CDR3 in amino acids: CAISESNTGELFF. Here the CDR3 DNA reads TGTGCCATCAGTGAGTCGAACACCGGGGAGCTGTTTTTT.

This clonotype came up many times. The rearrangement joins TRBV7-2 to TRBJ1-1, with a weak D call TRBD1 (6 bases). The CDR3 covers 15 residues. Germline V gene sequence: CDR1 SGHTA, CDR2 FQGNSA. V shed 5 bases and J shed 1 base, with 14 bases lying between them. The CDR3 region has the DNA TGTGCCAGCAGCCGAAACCGACAGGAGAACACTGAAGCTTTCTTT. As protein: CASSRNRQENTEAFF.

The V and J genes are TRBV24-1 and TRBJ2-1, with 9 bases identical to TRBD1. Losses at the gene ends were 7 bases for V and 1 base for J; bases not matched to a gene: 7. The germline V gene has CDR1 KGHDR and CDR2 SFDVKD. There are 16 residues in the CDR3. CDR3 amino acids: CATSPHGTGSYNEQFF. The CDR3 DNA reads TGTGCCACCAGCCCACATGGGACAGGGTCCTACAATGAGCAGTTCTTC.

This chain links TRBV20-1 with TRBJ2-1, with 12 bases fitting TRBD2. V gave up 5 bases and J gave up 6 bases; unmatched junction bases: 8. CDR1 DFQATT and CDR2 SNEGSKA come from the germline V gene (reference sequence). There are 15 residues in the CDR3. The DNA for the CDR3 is TGCAGTGCTGCTAGCGGGGGGGAAGTTCGCAATGAGCAGTTCTTC. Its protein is CSAASGGEVRNEQFF.

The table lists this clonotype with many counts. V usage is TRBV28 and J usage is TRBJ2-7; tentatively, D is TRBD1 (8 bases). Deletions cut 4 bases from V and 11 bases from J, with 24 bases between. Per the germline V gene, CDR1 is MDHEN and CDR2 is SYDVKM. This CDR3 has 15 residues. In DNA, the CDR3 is TGTGCCAGCAGTTCACCCGGACAGGGAGGGAGTGGGGAGTACTTC. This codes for CASSSPGQGGSGEYF.

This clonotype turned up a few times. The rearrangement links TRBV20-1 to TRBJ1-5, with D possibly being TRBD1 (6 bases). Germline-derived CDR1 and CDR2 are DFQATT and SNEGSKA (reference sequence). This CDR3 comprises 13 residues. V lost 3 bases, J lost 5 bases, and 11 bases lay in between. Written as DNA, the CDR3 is TGCAGTGCTAGGCCGGACAGAGATCAGCCCCAGCATTTT. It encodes CSARPDRDQPQHF.

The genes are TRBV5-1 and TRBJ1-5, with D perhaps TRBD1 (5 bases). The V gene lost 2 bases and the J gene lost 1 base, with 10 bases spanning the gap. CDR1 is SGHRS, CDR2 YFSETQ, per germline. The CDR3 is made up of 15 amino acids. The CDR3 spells CASSFQGGSNQPQHF. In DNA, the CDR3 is TGCGCCAGCAGCTTTCAGGGCGGGAGCAATCAGCCCCAGCATTTT.

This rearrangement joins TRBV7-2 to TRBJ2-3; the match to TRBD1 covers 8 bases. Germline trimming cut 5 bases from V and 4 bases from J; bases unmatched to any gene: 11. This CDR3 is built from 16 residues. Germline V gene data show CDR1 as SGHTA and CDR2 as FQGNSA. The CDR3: CASSRGARGRPDTQYF. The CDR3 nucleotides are TGTGCCAGCAGCCGTGGGGCCAGGGGGCGGCCAGATACGCAGTATTTT.